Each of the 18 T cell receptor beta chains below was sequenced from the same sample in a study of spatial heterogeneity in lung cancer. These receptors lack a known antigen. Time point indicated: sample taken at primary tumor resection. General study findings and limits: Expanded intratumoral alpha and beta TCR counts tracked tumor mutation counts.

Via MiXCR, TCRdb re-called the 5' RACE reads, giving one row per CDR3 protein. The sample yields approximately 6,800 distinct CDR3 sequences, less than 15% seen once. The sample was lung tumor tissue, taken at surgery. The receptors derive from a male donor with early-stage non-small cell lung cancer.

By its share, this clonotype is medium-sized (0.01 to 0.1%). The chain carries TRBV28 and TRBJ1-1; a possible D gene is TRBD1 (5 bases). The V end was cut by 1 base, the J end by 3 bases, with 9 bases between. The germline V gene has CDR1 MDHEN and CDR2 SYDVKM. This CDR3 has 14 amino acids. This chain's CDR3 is CASSLSGADTEAFF. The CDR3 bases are TGTGCCAGCAGTTTATCTGGGGCGGACACTGAAGCTTTCTTT.

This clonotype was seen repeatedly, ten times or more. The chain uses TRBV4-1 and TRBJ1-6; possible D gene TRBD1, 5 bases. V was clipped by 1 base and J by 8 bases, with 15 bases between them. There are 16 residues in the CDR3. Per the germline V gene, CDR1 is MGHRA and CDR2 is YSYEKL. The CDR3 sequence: CASSQVRVGADSPLHF. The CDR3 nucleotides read TGCGCCAGCAGCCAAGTCAGGGTTGGGGCGGATTCACCCCTCCACTTT.

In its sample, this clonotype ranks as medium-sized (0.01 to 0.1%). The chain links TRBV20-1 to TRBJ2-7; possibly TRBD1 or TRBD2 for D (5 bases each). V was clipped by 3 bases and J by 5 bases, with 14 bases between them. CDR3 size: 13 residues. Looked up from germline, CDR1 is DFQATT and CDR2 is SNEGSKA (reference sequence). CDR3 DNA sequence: TGCAGTGCTAGCAAGATGCAGGGAGACGAGCAGTACTTC. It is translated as CSASKMQGDEQYF.

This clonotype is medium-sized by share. The CDR3 spells CASSPYPGQPQHF. CDR3 DNA sequence: TGTGCCAGCAGCCCCTACCCGGGTCAGCCCCAGCATTTT. J is TRBJ1-5 and V is TRBV7-9; D is uncertain. This CDR3 is 13 amino acids long. Trimming took off 5 bases at V and 6 bases at J, with 11 bases between the two ends. Germline V gene data show CDR1 as SEHNR and CDR2 as FQNEAQ (reference sequence). Full variable domain (rest looked up from reference TRBV7-9 and TRBJ1-5): DTGVSQNPRHKITKRGQNVTFRCDPISEHNRLYWYRQTLGQGPEFLTYFQNEAQLEKSRLLSDRFSAERPKGSFSTLEIQRTEQGDSAMYLCASSPYPGQPQHFGDGTRLSIL.

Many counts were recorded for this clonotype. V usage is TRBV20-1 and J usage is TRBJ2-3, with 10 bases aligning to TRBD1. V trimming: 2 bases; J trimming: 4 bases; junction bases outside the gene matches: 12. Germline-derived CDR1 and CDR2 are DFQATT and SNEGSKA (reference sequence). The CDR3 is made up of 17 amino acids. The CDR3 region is CSARYPGGQGVSDTQYF. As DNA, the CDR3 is TGCAGTGCTAGATACCCAGGCGGACAGGGGGTTTCAGATACGCAGTATTTT.

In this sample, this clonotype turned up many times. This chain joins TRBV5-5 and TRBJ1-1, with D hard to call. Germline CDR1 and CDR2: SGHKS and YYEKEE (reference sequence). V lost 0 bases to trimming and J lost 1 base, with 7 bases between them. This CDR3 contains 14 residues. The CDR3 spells CASSLDVGNTEAFF. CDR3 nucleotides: TGTGCCAGCAGCTTGGATGTGGGGAACACTGAAGCTTTCTTT.

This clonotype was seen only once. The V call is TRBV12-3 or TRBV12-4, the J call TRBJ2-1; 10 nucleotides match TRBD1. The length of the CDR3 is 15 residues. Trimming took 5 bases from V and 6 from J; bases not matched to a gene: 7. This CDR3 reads CASSGQGQGSNEQFF. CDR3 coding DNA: TGTGCCAGCAGTGGGCAGGGACAGGGGTCCAATGAGCAGTTCTTC.

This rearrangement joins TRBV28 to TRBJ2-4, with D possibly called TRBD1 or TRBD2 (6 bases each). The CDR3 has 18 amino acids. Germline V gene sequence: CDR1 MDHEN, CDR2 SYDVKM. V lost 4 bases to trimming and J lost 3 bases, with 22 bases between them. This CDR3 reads CASSSEVGGALGKNIQYF. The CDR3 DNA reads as TGTGCCAGCAGTTCTGAGGTGGGGGGCGCCTTGGGCAAAAACATTCAGTACTTC.

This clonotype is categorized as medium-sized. CDR3 residues: CASSFQAGYEQYV. CDR3 nucleotide sequence: TGTGCCAGCAGCTTCCAAGCGGGCTACGAGCAGTACGTC. This rearrangement joins TRBV7-2 to TRBJ2-7, with D maybe TRBD2 (6 bases). Germline values: CDR1 SGHTA, CDR2 FQGNSA. Trimming pared 3 bases from V and 3 bases from J, leaving 9 bases between. The CDR3 extends over 13 amino acids.

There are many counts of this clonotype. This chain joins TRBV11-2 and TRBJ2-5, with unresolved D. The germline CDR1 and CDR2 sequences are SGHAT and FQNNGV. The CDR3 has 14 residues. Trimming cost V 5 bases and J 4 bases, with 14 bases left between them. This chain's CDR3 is CASSAQGFLETQYF. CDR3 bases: TGTGCCAGCAGCGCCCAAGGATTCCTAGAGACCCAGTACTTC.

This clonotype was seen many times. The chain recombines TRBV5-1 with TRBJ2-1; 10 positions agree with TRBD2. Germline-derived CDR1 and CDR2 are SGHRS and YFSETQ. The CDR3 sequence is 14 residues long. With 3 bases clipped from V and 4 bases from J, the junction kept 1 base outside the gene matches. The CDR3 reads CASSSLAGYNEQFF. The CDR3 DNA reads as TGCGCCAGCAGCTCACTAGCGGGGTACAATGAGCAGTTCTTC.

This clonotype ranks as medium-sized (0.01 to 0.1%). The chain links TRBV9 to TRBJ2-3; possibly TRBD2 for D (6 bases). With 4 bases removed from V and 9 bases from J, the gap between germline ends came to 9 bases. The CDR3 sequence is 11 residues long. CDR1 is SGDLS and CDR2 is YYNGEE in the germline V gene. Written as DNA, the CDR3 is TGTGCCAGCAGCACGGGGGACACGCAGTATTTT. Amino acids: CASSTGDTQYF.

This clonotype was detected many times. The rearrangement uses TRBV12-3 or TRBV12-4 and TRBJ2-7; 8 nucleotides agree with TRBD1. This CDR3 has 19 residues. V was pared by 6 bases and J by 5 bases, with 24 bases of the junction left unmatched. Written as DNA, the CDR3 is TGTGCCAGCAGACCTCCGGGACAGGATTTTGGGGGCTCCTTCCACGAGCAGTACTTC. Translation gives CASRPPGQDFGGSFHEQYF.

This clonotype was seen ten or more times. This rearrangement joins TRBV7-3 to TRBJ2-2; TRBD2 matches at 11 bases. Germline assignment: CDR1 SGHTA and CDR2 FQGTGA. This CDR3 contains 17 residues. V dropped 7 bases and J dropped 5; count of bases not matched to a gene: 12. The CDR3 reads CASTPLVASGRTGELFF. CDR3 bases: TGTGCCAGCACCCCCTTAGTTGCTAGCGGGAGGACCGGGGAGCTGTTTTTT.

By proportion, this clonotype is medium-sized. The CDR3 here is CAISDASGAETQYF. DNA of the CDR3: TGTGCCATCAGTGATGCGAGCGGGGCGGAGACCCAGTACTTC. V gene TRBV10-3 combines with J gene TRBJ2-5; 7 bases agree with TRBD2. After removal of 3 bases from V and 5 bases from J, the junction contained 6 bases not matched to a gene. The CDR3 is 14 residues long. Germline CDR1 ENHRY, CDR2 SYGVKD.

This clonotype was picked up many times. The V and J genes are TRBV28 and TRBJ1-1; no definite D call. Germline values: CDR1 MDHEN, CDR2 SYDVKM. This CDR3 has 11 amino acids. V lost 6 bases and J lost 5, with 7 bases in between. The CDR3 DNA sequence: TGTGCCAGCAGCAGAACTACTGAAGCTTTCTTT. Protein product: CASSRTTEAFF. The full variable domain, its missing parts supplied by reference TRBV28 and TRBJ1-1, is DVKVTQSSRYLVKRTGEKVFLECVQDMDHENMFWYRQDPGLGLRLIYFSYDVKMKEKGDIPEGYSVSREKKERFSLILESASTNQTSMYLCASSRTTEAFFGQGTRLTVV.

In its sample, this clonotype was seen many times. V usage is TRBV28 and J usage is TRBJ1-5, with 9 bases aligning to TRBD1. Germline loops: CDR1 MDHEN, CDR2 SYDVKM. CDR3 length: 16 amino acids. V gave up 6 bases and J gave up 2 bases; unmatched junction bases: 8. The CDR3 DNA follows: TGTGCCAGCAGCCTGACAGGGGGATCACGCAATCAGCCCCAGCATTTT. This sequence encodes CASSLTGGSRNQPQHF.

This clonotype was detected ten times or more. For the CDR3, the DNA is TGTGCCAGCAGTGAAGGATTGTCGAGAGAGCAGTACGTC. Protein sequence: CASSEGLSREQYV. The genes are TRBV6-1 and TRBJ2-7; D call uncertain. Deletions cut 1 base from V and 7 bases from J, with 11 bases between. The CDR3 runs 13 residues. Germline V CDR1 and CDR2: MNHNS, SASEGT.